Shown below are 15 T cell receptor beta chains from a single sample sequenced in a study of blood T cell repertoires in COVID-19. TCRdb's table, derived via immunoSEQ multiplex PCR, lists solely in-frame clones and lacks some. The table includes some 100,000 clones, approximately 89% detected once. Material: peripheral blood. Receptor source: a woman in her 30s with acute or convalescent COVID-19.

V gene TRBV2 combines with J gene TRBJ2-2; D not certain. CDR1 is SNHLY, CDR2 FYNNEI, per germline. V lost 6 bases, J lost 1 base, and 3 bases lay in between. This CDR3 comprises 12 residues. DNA for the CDR3: TGTGCCAGCAGACAGAACACCGGGGAGCTGTTTTTT. Translating it yields CASRQNTGELFF.

The chain employs TRBV27 and TRBJ2-1, with 10 nucleotides matching TRBD2. Per germline, CDR1 MNHEY and CDR2 SMNVEV (reference sequence). The CDR3 runs 15 residues. V gave up 4 bases and J gave up 7 bases; unmatched junction bases: 7. The CDR3 region is CASSYSGGAGNEQFF. CDR3 sequence (DNA): TGTGCCAGCAGTTACAGCGGGGGGGCCGGGAATGAGCAGTTCTTC.

This chain links TRBV13 with TRBJ2-6, with unresolved D. The CDR3 extends over 19 amino acids. V was pared by 3 bases and J by 1 base, with 19 bases between. Germline values: CDR1 PRHDT, CDR2 FYEKMQ (reference sequence). This chain's CDR3 is CASSFARRSKISGANVLTF. The CDR3 region has the DNA TGTGCCAGCAGCTTCGCCAGGCGATCAAAAATTTCTGGGGCCAACGTCCTGACTTTC.

This clone was seen a handful of times. V usage is TRBV2 and J usage is TRBJ1-5; tentatively, D is TRBD1 (6 bases). CDR3 length: 11 residues. Germline V gives CDR1 SNHLY, CDR2 FYNNEI. Trimming took 11 bases from V and 4 from J, leaving 9 bases between them. The CDR3: CAVGGNQPQHF. The CDR3 DNA is TGTGCCGTAGGGGGTAATCAGCCCCAGCATTTT. Full variable domain (missing parts from reference TRBV2 and TRBJ1-5): EPEVTQTPSHQVTQMGQEVILRCVPISNHLYFYWYRQILGQKVEFLVSFYNNEISEKSEIFDDQFSVERPDGSNFTLKIRSTKLEDSAMYFCAVGGNQPQHFGDGTRLSIL.

This clone was observed a single time. V and J are TRBV7-9 and TRBJ1-1, with 8 bases fitting TRBD1. The CDR3 spans 15 residues. The germline V gene encodes CDR1 SEHNR and CDR2 FQNEAQ (reference sequence). The trim removed 3 bases at V and 4 bases at J, leaving 7 bases unmatched. The CDR3 DNA reads TGTGCCAGCAGCTTGAGGGGACAGGTGAGCACTGAAGCTTTCTTT. Translated: CASSLRGQVSTEAFF.

V and J are TRBV6-5 and TRBJ2-7, with 10 bases lining up with TRBD1. V was pared by 2 bases and J by 5 bases, with 0 bases of the junction left unmatched. Germline CDR1 MNHEY, CDR2 SVGAGI. The CDR3 is made up of 13 amino acids. In nucleotides, the CDR3 is TGTGCCAGCAGTTACGGGACAGGGGACGAGCAGTACTTC. It translates to CASSYGTGDEQYF.

The chain is built from TRBV28 and TRBJ1-4, with D maybe TRBD1 (5 bases). CDR3 size: 12 residues. Germline assignment: CDR1 MDHEN and CDR2 SYDVKM. Trimming pared 6 bases from V and 5 bases from J, leaving 7 bases between. CDR3 nucleotides: TGTGCCAGCAGGACAGCGAATGAAAAACTGTTTTTT. Protein: CASRTANEKLFF.

This rearrangement joins TRBV20-1 to TRBJ1-1, with D uncertain. The CDR3 is 10 residues long. V gave up 2 bases and J gave up 4 bases, with 2 bases separating them. Germline loops: CDR1 DFQATT, CDR2 SNEGSKA (reference sequence). The CDR3 loop reads CSARRTEAFF. The DNA for the CDR3 is TGCAGTGCTAGACGCACTGAAGCTTTCTTT.

The rearrangement links TRBV27 to TRBJ1-4; TRBD1 is a possible D gene (5 bases). V gave up 6 bases and J gave up 7 bases, with 12 bases separating them. The germline V gene has CDR1 MNHEY and CDR2 SMNVEV (reference sequence). The CDR3 spans 13 residues. In nucleotides, the CDR3 is TGTGCCAGCAGCCCCAGGGTCGGTGAAAAACTGTTTTTT. Translation: CASSPRVGEKLFF.

This rearrangement joins TRBV15 to TRBJ1-5; 7 bases are a match to TRBD1. CDR1 and CDR2 (germline): LNHNV, YYDKDF (reference sequence). The CDR3 is 15 residues long. J was trimmed by 0 bases and V by 5 bases; bases with no gene match: 4. The CDR3 nucleotides are TGTGCCACCAGCGGGACAGCCTATAGCAATCAGCCCCAGCATTTT. It yields the protein CATSGTAYSNQPQHF.

CDR3 in amino acids: CASSKAGRGEVGYTF. CDR3 sequence (DNA): TGTGCCAGCAGCAAAGCAGGCAGGGGGGAGGTTGGCTACACCTTC. The chain carries TRBV21-1 and TRBJ1-2; TRBD1, the table's D call, was not compared with the DNA. TRBV21-1 is recorded as a pseudogene. The CDR3 runs to 15 residues.

The rearrangement uses TRBV6-2 or TRBV6-3 and TRBJ2-3; 7 bases are a match to TRBD1. CDR3 length: 17 amino acids. CDR1 and CDR2 from the germline V gene are MNHEY and SVGEGT. After removal of 4 bases from V and 1 base from J, the junction contained 11 bases not matched to a gene. The CDR3 spells CASSSPGRGRGTDTQYF. DNA for the CDR3: TGTGCCAGCAGTTCCCCGGGAAGGGGGCGCGGCACAGATACGCAGTATTTT.

This chain connects TRBV12-3 or TRBV12-4 to TRBJ1-6; D call uncertain. The CDR3 length is 13 residues. V lost 4 bases and J lost 8, with 9 bases in between. The CDR3 loop is CASSSTLDSPLHF. CDR3 coding DNA: TGTGCCAGCAGTTCCACTTTGGATTCACCCCTCCACTTT.

CDR3 region: CASSYPAGDLYGYTF. The CDR3 coding sequence is TGTGCCAGCAGTTACCCGGCAGGGGACCTCTATGGCTACACCTTC. V gene TRBV6-6 combines with J gene TRBJ1-2; D might be TRBD1 (6 bases). The CDR3 runs 15 residues. V was trimmed by 2 bases and J by 4 bases, leaving 14 bases between them. Germline CDR1 is MNHNY and CDR2 is SVGAGI (reference sequence).

This chain's CDR3 is CASSFEGIITDTQYF. Here the CDR3 DNA reads TGTGCCAGCAGCTTCGAGGGTATTATCACAGATACGCAGTATTTT. The rearrangement links TRBV5-6 to TRBJ2-3; TRBD2 is a possible D gene (5 bases). Deletions cut 2 bases from V and 2 bases from J, with 12 bases between. Germline V gene lookup returns CDR1 SGHDT and CDR2 YYEEEE. This CDR3 region has 15 residues.